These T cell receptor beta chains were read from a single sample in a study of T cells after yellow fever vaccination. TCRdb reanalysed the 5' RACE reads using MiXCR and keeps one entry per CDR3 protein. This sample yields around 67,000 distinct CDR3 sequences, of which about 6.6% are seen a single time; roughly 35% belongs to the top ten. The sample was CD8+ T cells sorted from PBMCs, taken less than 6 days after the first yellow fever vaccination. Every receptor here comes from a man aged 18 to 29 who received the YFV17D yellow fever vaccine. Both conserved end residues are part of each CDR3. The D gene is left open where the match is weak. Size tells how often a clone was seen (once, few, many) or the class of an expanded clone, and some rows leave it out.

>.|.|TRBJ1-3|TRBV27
TGTGCCAGCAGACTCACGGGCTCTGGAAACACCATATATTTT
CASRLTGSGNTIYF
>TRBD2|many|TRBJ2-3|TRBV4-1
TGCGCCAGCAGCCGGCGGGGGGGGGACACAGATACGCAGTATTTT
CASSRRGGDTDTQYF
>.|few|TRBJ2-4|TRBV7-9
TGTGCCAGCAGCGCGGACACTGAAAACATTCAGTACTTC
CASSADTENIQYF
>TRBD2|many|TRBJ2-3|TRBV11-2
TGTGCCAGCAGCTCCATAGCGGGGGTGGCCTATACGCAGTATTTT
CASSSIAGVAYTQYF
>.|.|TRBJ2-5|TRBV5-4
TGTGCCAGCAGCTTTGAAATGGCTGAGGCCCAGTACTTC
CASSFEMAEAQYF
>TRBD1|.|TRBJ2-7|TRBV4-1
TGCGCCAGCAGCCATTCTTACGGGACAGGAACCTACGAGCAGTACTTC
CASSHSYGTGTYEQYF
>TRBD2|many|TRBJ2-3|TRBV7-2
TGTGCCAGCAGCTTAAAACTAGCGGGGTATCACACAGATACGCAGTATTTT
CASSLKLAGYHTDTQYF
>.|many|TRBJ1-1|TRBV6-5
TGTGCCAGCAGTTACGTGGGGGCTGGGGCCACTGAAGCTTTCTTT
CASSYVGAGATEAFF
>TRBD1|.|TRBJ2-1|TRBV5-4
TGTGCCAGCAGCACAATAGGGGACAGGGGTATCTACAATGAGCAGTTCTTC
CASSTIGDRGIYNEQFF
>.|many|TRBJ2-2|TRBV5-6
TGTGCCAGCAGCTTGGGACAGAGTGTGTGGGAGCTGTTTTTT
CASSLGQSVWELFF
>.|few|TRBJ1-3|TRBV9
TGTGCCAGCAGCGAGGGTTACACCATATATTTT
CASSEGYTIYF
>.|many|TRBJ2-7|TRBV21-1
TGTGCCAGCAGTCCCTGGGAAGGGCCCCCTGAGGACGAGCAGTACTTC
CASSPWEGPPEDEQYF